This T cell receptor (beta chain) was sequenced for a study of cytomegalovirus exposure and HLA in healthy donors. Comment on this clone: Its antigen is unidentified.

This CDR3 is 11 amino acids long. Germline values: CDR1 SGHRS, CDR2 YFSETQ. V was shortened by 5 bases and J by 8 bases, with 10 bases between the two germline ends. Study observations and caveats: The authors enumerated 150 to 200 TCR beta chains as linked to cytomegalovirus. First-cohort TCR clusters were later found to tend to co-occur in the roughly 110 validation repertoires.

Profiled with immunoSEQ multiplex PCR; TCRdb holds only in-frame clones, not every one. The sample holds approximately 160,000 clones, roughly 80% seen once. The source is a young man in good health and CMV-seropositive. V usage is TRBV5-1 and J usage is TRBJ1-2; D gene uncertain. Sequenced input: PBMCs. In DNA form, the CDR3 reads TGCGCCAGCAGGGGCGATGAGGGCTACACCTTC. Translating gives CASRGDEGYTF.